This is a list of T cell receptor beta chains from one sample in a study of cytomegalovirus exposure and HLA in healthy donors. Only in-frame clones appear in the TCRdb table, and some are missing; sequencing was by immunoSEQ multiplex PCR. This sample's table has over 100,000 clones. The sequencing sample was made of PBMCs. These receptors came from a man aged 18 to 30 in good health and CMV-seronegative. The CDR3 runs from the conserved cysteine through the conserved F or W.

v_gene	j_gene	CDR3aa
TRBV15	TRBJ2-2	CATSRVATSGSDTGELFF
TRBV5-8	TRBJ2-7	CASSSDSYEQYF
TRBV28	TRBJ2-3	CASSPGASGPTDTQYF
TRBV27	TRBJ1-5	CASREKRRGPQHF
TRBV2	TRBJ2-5	CASRSLRVVTYQETQYF
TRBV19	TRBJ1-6	CASSTHGRDNSPLHF
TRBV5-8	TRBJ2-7	CASSPYTGALRYEQYF
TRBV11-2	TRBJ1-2	CASSHSTGGNGYTF
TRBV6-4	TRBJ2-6	CASSGGQYSGANVLTF
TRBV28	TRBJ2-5	CASSSPGSEETQYF
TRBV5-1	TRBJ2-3	CASSTGTGLAGDSTDTQYF
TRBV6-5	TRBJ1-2	CASSDYPRGGDGYTF
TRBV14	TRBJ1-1	CASTNRVLTEAFF
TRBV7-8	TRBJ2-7	CASSRQGREQYF
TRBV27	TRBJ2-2	CASTRTGTGNTGELFF